These T cell receptor beta chains were read from a single sample in a study of control samples from healthy donors and cancer patients. Clones were read by immunoSEQ multiplex PCR, and TCRdb kept only the in-frame ones, dropping some. The sample includes about 140,000 clones, 80% to 90% of them seen just once. Sample: blood. Every receptor here comes from a man aged 18 to 29 in good health. Each CDR3 is given without its conserved first and last residue. Each record gives: CDR3 protein, D gene, J gene, V gene. The D gene is left open where the match is weak.

ASGPQGGSEKLF	TRBD1	TRBJ1-4	TRBV2
ASNEDRALYTEAF	TRBD1	TRBJ1-1	TRBV28
AISHEGNEQF	-	TRBJ2-1	TRBV24-1
ASSLDRGLPYEQY	TRBD1	TRBJ2-7	TRBV5-5
ASSVGGVLPRELF	-	TRBJ2-2	TRBV9
ASRHQDFMANYGYT	-	TRBJ1-2	TRBV13
ASTSLTGNSPLH	-	TRBJ1-6	TRBV28
ASSPSGRGGGSTDTQY	TRBD2	TRBJ2-3	TRBV5-1
ASSFTGAYNSPLH	-	TRBJ1-6	TRBV28
AWSAGLAKNIQY	-	TRBJ2-4	TRBV30
ASSYSWGEETQY	-	TRBJ2-5	TRBV6-2/TRBV6-3
ASSKGGSTYYGYT	-	TRBJ1-2	TRBV19
ASSQDWGYEQY	-	TRBJ2-7	TRBV4-3
ASSEETVNSPLH	-	TRBJ1-6	TRBV6-1
ASSRASPREKLF	-	TRBJ1-4	TRBV7-2
ASSFGPRVYEQY	-	TRBJ2-7	TRBV27
ASSQDQGSSYEQY	-	TRBJ2-7	TRBV3-1/TRBV3-2
ASSLTGRRQY	-	TRBJ2-7	TRBV25-1
ASSIGTGYSYEQY	TRBD1	TRBJ2-7	TRBV5-6
ASSPRYGGEQY	-	TRBJ2-7	TRBV11-2
ASSSGNTIY	-	TRBJ1-3	TRBV12-3/TRBV12-4
ASSPWEGVNEQF	TRBD2	TRBJ2-1	TRBV11-2
ASSVGTVREKLF	TRBD1	TRBJ1-4	TRBV27
ASSLSFGTGGAEETQY	TRBD1	TRBJ2-5	TRBV5-1
ASSLEGSSLGSYGYT	-	TRBJ1-2	TRBV7-6
ASSQEGTSGVYEQY	TRBD2	TRBJ2-7	TRBV4-1
ASSGNRDGFLGELF	-	TRBJ2-2	TRBV25-1
ASSLRGIKETQY	-	TRBJ2-5	TRBV5-4
ASSDSGAGDTEAF	-	TRBJ1-1	TRBV6-4
SASPLDLYTDTQY	-	TRBJ2-3	TRBV20-1
ASSLDVPYEQY	-	TRBJ2-7	TRBV11-2
ASSKQGQNHEQF	-	TRBJ2-1	TRBV2
ASSISGISSYNSPLH	-	TRBJ1-6	TRBV19
ASSYYRGQSPLH	TRBD1	TRBJ1-6	TRBV6-5
ASSPGGGTAGNTIY	TRBD1	TRBJ1-3	TRBV7-2
ASSFGGGDEQY	-	TRBJ2-7	TRBV11-2
ASSKDSRTKDYEQY	-	TRBJ2-7	TRBV21-1
ASSYGQGNIQY	TRBD1	TRBJ2-4	TRBV12-3/TRBV12-4
ASSDPTTGYNSPLH	-	TRBJ1-6	TRBV5-1
ASSLDTNTEAF	-	TRBJ1-1	TRBV7-2
ASSPQVDHSYNEQF	-	TRBJ2-1	TRBV4-1
ASSLDRVGQGYEQY	TRBD1	TRBJ2-7	TRBV11-2
ASSLDRGLNQPQH	TRBD1	TRBJ1-5	TRBV28
ASSLGPWSPGDQPQH	-	TRBJ1-5	TRBV5-5
ASSVLGQPNTEAF	-	TRBJ1-1	TRBV2
ASNLGGLEQY	TRBD1	TRBJ2-7	TRBV2